This T cell receptor (beta chain) originates from a study of T cells after yellow fever vaccination. Study summary: The fractions with low cell numbers were processed using SMART-Seq v4 Ultra Low Input.

One entry per CDR3 protein, called by TCRdb with MiXCR from the 5' RACE reads. Here the sample spans some 350,000 distinct CDR3 sequences, about 4% being singletons. General study results and limits: Of the clonotypes, a small share occurred in both CD4 and CD8 compartments.

Germline V gene sequence: CDR1 WSHSY, CDR2 SAAADI. Trimming cost V 7 bases and J 5 bases; bases outside gene matches: 5. This CDR3 comprises 13 residues. With regard to this clonotype: The antigen is unknown.

Sequences were derived from PBMCs, sampled 5 days after the yellow fever booster vaccination. This TCR was sampled from a man younger than 30 who received the YFV17D yellow fever vaccine. This chain joins TRBV10-2 and TRBJ1-1, with 9 bases aligning to TRBD1. CDR3 nucleotides: TGCGCCAGCATTCGGGACAGGGATACTGAAGCTTTCTTT. Translation gives CASIRDRDTEAFF.